This T cell receptor beta chain emerged from a study of Graves' ophthalmopathy and Graves' hyperthyroidism. In regard to this clonotype: Antigen: not known.

General observations from the study: In blood, most expanded thyroid clonotypes above 0.001 frequency were also detected.

The study excluded patients with other autoimmune diseases, uncontrolled infections, pregnancy or lactation. The PBMCs originated from roughly 11 ml of fresh peripheral blood. Losses at the gene ends were 6 bases for V and 12 bases for J; bases not matched to a gene: 16. The CDR3 runs 15 residues. Germline V CDR1 and CDR2: MNHEY, SVGAGI. Amplification targeted the TCR beta CDR3 regions, with RNA transcripts as the source material. The authors performed first-round RT-PCR with HTBI primers and then a second-round multiplex PCR. TCRdb fed the multiplex PCR reads into MiXCR, producing one record per CDR3 protein. This sample has some 25,000 distinct CDR3 sequences, with 48% found just once.

The sequenced material came from peripheral blood. The TCR originated in an adult woman with stable Graves' hyperthyroidism. This sequence joins TRBV6-5 and TRBJ2-5, with 10 bases identical to TRBD2. CDR3 in DNA: TGTGCCAGCAGCCAATCCGGGACTAGCGCACGGAACGAGTACTTC. Translating gives CASSQSGTSARNEYF.